The 25 T cell receptor beta chains below were found in one sample sequenced in a study of blood T cell repertoires in COVID-19. Repertoires were generated with immunoSEQ multiplex PCR, while TCRdb's copy carries only in-frame clones and drops some. The table lists over 200,000 clones, about nine tenths of them singletons. The sequenced material came from peripheral blood. These receptors all stem from an older man with acute or convalescent COVID-19.

The chain has TRBV21-1 and TRBJ2-7; TRBD1 was called by the table and not checked on the DNA. TRBV21-1 is recorded as a pseudogene. The CDR3 contains 15 residues. The CDR3 coding sequence is TGTGCCAGCAGCCACCCGGGACAGGACTCCTACGAGCAGTACGTC. Amino acids: CASSHPGQDSYEQYV.

The J gene is TRBJ2-7, the V gene TRBV25-1; tentatively, D is TRBD1 (5 bases). Germline CDR1 is MGHDK and CDR2 is SYGVNS. V was cut by 2 bases and J by 6 bases, with 8 bases left in between. This CDR3 is 12 amino acids long. The CDR3 sequence is CASSEGAIEQYF. The CDR3 DNA is TGTGCCAGCAGTGAAGGGGCAATCGAGCAGTACTTC.

The V gene is TRBV18, the J gene TRBJ1-4; 7 nucleotides agree with TRBD1. This CDR3 spans 15 amino acids. V lost 1 base, J lost 4 bases, and 3 bases stayed unmatched. Germline CDR1 reads KGHSH; CDR2 reads LQKENI. CDR3 residues: CASSPRTGVNEKLFF. In DNA form, the CDR3 reads TGTGCCAGCTCACCACGGACAGGCGTTAATGAAAAACTGTTTTTT. Using reference TRBV18 and TRBJ1-4 for the parts outside the CDR3, the full variable domain is NAGVMQNPRHLVRRRGQEARLRCSPMKGHSHVYWYRQLPEEGLKFMVYLQKENIIDESGMPKERFSAEFPKEGPSILRIQQVVRGDSAAYFCASSPRTGVNEKLFFGSGTQLSVL.

The rearrangement joins TRBV5-1 to TRBJ2-1, with unresolved D. Per germline, CDR1 SGHRS and CDR2 YFSETQ. V gave up 0 bases and J gave up 3 bases, with 7 bases separating them. This CDR3 comprises 14 residues. CDR3 residues: CASSLGPNYNEQFF. CDR3 sequence (DNA): TGCGCCAGCAGCTTGGGGCCGAACTACAATGAGCAGTTCTTC.

The gene calls are TRBV15 and TRBJ2-3; 9 bases align to TRBD2. V was clipped by 0 bases and J by 1 base; unmatched bases: 8. Germline CDR1 is LNHNV and CDR2 is YYDKDF (reference sequence). The CDR3 has 18 amino acids. The CDR3 sequence is CATSREFGGRGGTDTQYF. CDR3 DNA sequence: TGTGCCACCAGCAGAGAATTCGGCGGGAGGGGTGGCACAGATACGCAGTATTTT.

The chain recombines TRBV9 with TRBJ2-5, with a possible D match to TRBD1 (5 bases). Germline V gene data show CDR1 as SGDLS and CDR2 as YYNGEE. Trimming took off 6 bases at V and 1 base at J, with 19 bases between the two ends. CDR3 size: 16 residues. The CDR3 DNA reads as TGTGCCAGCACCCTTTCAGGGCAAGGCTTCCAAGAGACCCAGTACTTC. Its translation: CASTLSGQGFQETQYF.

The CDR3 sequence: CASSQDSGGQQFF. The CDR3 DNA reads as TGTGCCAGCTCACAAGACAGCGGGGGACAGCAGTTCTTC. The rearrangement links TRBV18 to TRBJ2-1; 8 bases align to TRBD2. With 4 bases clipped from V and 11 bases from J, the junction kept 7 bases outside the gene matches. The CDR3 runs 13 residues. The germline V gene encodes CDR1 KGHSH and CDR2 LQKENI.

This chain links TRBV28 with TRBJ1-2, with no clear D. The length of the CDR3 is 14 residues. Trimming shortened V by 8 bases and J by 4 bases, and 17 bases separated the two germline ends. Germline CDR1 MDHEN, CDR2 SYDVKM. This CDR3 reads CASGATRATYGYTF. In DNA form, the CDR3 reads TGTGCCAGCGGCGCAACCAGAGCGACCTATGGCTACACCTTC.

The chain uses TRBV6-4 and TRBJ1-2; 8 nucleotides agree with TRBD1. V was pared by 8 bases and J by 5 bases, with 16 bases of the junction left unmatched. Germline V lookup: CDR1 MRHNA, CDR2 SNTAGT. The CDR3 loop spans 16 amino acids. CDR3 in amino acids: CASLDLPGGLWYGYTF. DNA for the CDR3: TGTGCCAGCCTCGACCTCCCAGGGGGCCTTTGGTATGGCTACACCTTC.

This clone came up a few times. The chain is built from TRBV13 and TRBJ2-1; 11 bases fit TRBD2. This CDR3 spans 16 amino acids. The junction had 7 bases not matched to a gene; V was cut back by 3 bases and J by 6 bases. Germline CDR1 is PRHDT and CDR2 is FYEKMQ (reference sequence). The CDR3 DNA sequence: TGTGCCAGCAGCTTTCTGACTAGCGGGATAGGCAATGAGCAGTTCTTC. This sequence encodes CASSFLTSGIGNEQFF.

This chain uses TRBV3-1 (or the pseudogene TRBV3-2) with TRBJ1-2; 8 bases align to TRBD1. The germline CDR1 and CDR2 sequences are LGHDT and YNNKEL (reference sequence). V shed 1 base, J shed 5 bases, and the junction held 6 bases outside the gene matches. The length of the CDR3 is 15 residues. This chain's CDR3 is CASSQGQGARYGYTF. As DNA, the CDR3 is TGTGCCAGCAGCCAAGGCCAGGGGGCTCGGTATGGCTACACCTTC.

This clone was found once. The V and J genes are TRBV11-3 and TRBJ2-1; TRBD2 aligns across 8 bases. CDR1 is SGHNT, CDR2 YENEEA, per germline. This CDR3 spans 15 amino acids. V shed 3 bases, J shed 2 bases, and the junction held 3 bases outside the gene matches. This CDR3 reads CASSFAGGTYNEQFF. CDR3 DNA: TGTGCCAGCAGCTTTGCGGGAGGAACCTACAATGAGCAGTTCTTC.

The J gene is TRBJ1-4, the V gene TRBV7-8; 11 bases are a match to TRBD1. Germline-derived CDR1 and CDR2 are SGHVS and FQNEAQ. CDR3 size: 16 residues. Trimming took 5 bases from V and 14 from J; bases not matched to a gene: 16. CDR3 in amino acids: CASSARTLDRGRGLFF. CDR3 in DNA: TGTGCCAGCAGCGCAAGGACCCTGGACAGGGGGCGAGGGCTGTTTTTT.

This clone is a singleton in its sample. This chain connects TRBV24-1 to TRBJ2-5; 13 nucleotides align to TRBD2. V shed 4 bases, J shed 0 bases, and the junction held 7 bases outside the gene matches. Germline V gene data show CDR1 as KGHDR and CDR2 as SFDVKD. This CDR3 is built from 18 residues. The CDR3 DNA follows: TGTGCCACCAGTGACCCTGGGACTAGCGGGATGTACCAAGAGACCCAGTACTTC. Translated, it gives CATSDPGTSGMYQETQYF.

The chain joins TRBV5-1 to TRBJ1-1; possible D gene TRBD1, 6 bases. The CDR3 length is 14 residues. The germline gives CDR1 SGHRS, CDR2 YFSETQ. V was trimmed by 3 bases and J by 11 bases, leaving 20 bases between them. CDR3 in DNA: TGCGCCAGCAGCTACTCGGACAGAAAGACAGGCGCTTTCTTT. Encoded protein: CASSYSDRKTGAFF.

This chain links TRBV7-8 with TRBJ2-3, with a weak D call TRBD1 (6 bases). The length of the CDR3 is 16 residues. Germline loops: CDR1 SGHVS, CDR2 FQNEAQ. V lost 6 bases to trimming and J lost 0 bases, with 16 bases between them. CDR3 DNA: TGTGCCAGCAGATGGGGGACAACGGCTAGCACAGATACGCAGTATTTT. As protein: CASRWGTTASTDTQYF.

This clone was detected a few times. CDR3 loop: CVRSSPGQTQETQYF. In DNA form, the CDR3 reads TGTGTCAGAAGCTCCCCGGGACAGACACAAGAGACCCAGTACTTC. The chain recombines TRBV7-5 with TRBJ2-5; TRBD1, as called in the table, went unchecked against the DNA. TRBV7-5 is flagged as a pseudogene. The CDR3 length is 15 residues.

The genes are TRBV10-1 and TRBJ2-7; 7 bases are shared with TRBD2. J was trimmed by 2 bases and V by 5 bases; bases with no gene match: 6. The germline CDR1 and CDR2 sequences are WNHNN and SYGVQD (reference sequence). There are 14 residues in the CDR3. This chain's CDR3 is CASSSTSEAYEQYV. As DNA, the CDR3 is TGCGCCAGCAGTAGTACTAGCGAGGCCTACGAGCAGTACGTC.

The chain recombines TRBV21-1 with TRBJ2-2; TRBD1 is the table's D call, not checked against the DNA. TRBV21-1 is a known pseudogene. The CDR3 length is 16 residues. The CDR3 bases are TGTGCCAGCAGCAAACGGACAGTCCTAAACACCGGGGAGCTGTTTTTT. This codes for CASSKRTVLNTGELFF.

This chain links TRBV11-3 with TRBJ2-2, with 12 nucleotides matching TRBD2. J lost 4 bases, V lost 5 bases, and 5 bases had no gene match. Germline values: CDR1 SGHNT, CDR2 YENEEA. This CDR3 comprises 16 residues. CDR3 loop: CASSPLAGGATGELFF. The DNA of the CDR3 is TGTGCCAGCAGCCCACTAGCGGGAGGAGCCACCGGGGAGCTGTTTTTT. Looking up the rest from reference TRBV11-3 and TRBJ2-2 gives the full variable domain: EAGVVQSPRYKIIEKKQPVAFWCNPISGHNTLYWYLQNLGQGPELLIRYENEEAVDDSQLPKDRFSAERLKGVDSTLKIQPAELGDSAVYLCASSPLAGGATGELFFGEGSRLTVL.

J is TRBJ1-2 and V is TRBV6-5; TRBD1 might be the D (6 bases). Germline assignment: CDR1 MNHEY and CDR2 SVGAGI. The CDR3 has 14 residues. V dropped 5 bases and J dropped 4 bases, with 14 bases sitting between them. In DNA, the CDR3 is TGTGCCAGCAGTCCCGACAGGTCTATCTATGGCTACACCTTC. As protein: CASSPDRSIYGYTF.

V is TRBV11-3 and J is TRBJ2-1; 14 bases are a match to TRBD2. The CDR3 loop spans 16 amino acids. The V gene end was trimmed by 0 bases and the J gene end by 9 bases; junction bases not matched to a gene: 4. The V gene's germline CDR1 is SGHNT and CDR2 YENEEA. Here the CDR3 DNA reads TGTGCCAGCAGCTTAGAGGGGACTAGCGGGAGTCGTGAGCAGTTCTTC. Translated: CASSLEGTSGSREQFF.

The J gene is TRBJ2-3, the V gene TRBV29-1; D ambiguous. The V gene lost 4 bases and the J gene lost 4 bases, with 9 bases spanning the gap. CDR1 and CDR2 (germline): SQVTM, ANQGSEA. This CDR3 contains 12 residues. The CDR3 loop reads CSVVAVADTQYF. The DNA of the CDR3 is TGCAGCGTTGTGGCGGTGGCAGATACGCAGTATTTT.

The chain recombines TRBV7-8 with TRBJ1-6; 7 bases are shared with TRBD1. Germline CDR1 and CDR2: SGHVS and FQNEAQ. The ends lost 1 base at V and 9 bases at J; junction bases unmatched: 9. The CDR3 length is 16 residues. CDR3 sequence (DNA): TGTGCCAGCAGCTTAGTGGGGACAGAGGGAATTTCACCCCTCCACTTT. It specifies CASSLVGTEGISPLHF. The full variable domain, rest sourced from reference TRBV7-8 and TRBJ1-6, is GAGVSQSPRYKVAKRGQDVALRCDPISGHVSLFWYQQALGQGPEFLTYFQNEAQLDKSGLPSDRFFAERPEGSVSTLKIQRTQQEDSAVYLCASSLVGTEGISPLHFGNGTRLTVT.

This sequence joins TRBV10-3 and TRBJ2-5, with TRBD2 matching 9 bases. The V gene's germline CDR1 is ENHRY and CDR2 SYGVKD. V trimming: 6 bases; J trimming: 5 bases; junction bases outside the gene matches: 10. This CDR3 spans 15 amino acids. The CDR3 DNA sequence: TGTGCCATCAGAGGTGGTAGCGGGAGTGGGGAGACCCAGTACTTC. Translating gives CAIRGGSGSGETQYF.